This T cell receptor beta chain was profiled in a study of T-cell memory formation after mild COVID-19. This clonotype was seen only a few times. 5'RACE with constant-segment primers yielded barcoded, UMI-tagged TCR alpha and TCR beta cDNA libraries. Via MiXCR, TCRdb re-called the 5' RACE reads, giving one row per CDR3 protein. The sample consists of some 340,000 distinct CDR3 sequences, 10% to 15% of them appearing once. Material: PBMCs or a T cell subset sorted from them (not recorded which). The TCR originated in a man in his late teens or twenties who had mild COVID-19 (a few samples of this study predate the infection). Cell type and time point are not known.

CDR3: CASTESGGPEGEQFF. The DNA of the CDR3 is TGTGCCAGCACAGAGTCGGGGGGGCCAGAGGGTGAGCAGTTCTTC. The chain uses TRBV27 and TRBJ2-1; 8 positions agree with TRBD2. The J segment lost 9 bases and the V segment lost 7 bases, leaving 14 bases of the junction unmatched. The length of the CDR3 is 15 residues. The germline CDR1 and CDR2 sequences are MNHEY and SMNVEV (reference sequence).